The rows below give T cell receptor beta chains drawn from one sample of a study of blood T cell repertoires in COVID-19. Assay: immunoSEQ multiplex PCR; the TCRdb copy retains only in-frame clones and omits some. The table records fewer than 200,000 clones, over 70% of them present only once. Sequences were obtained from peripheral blood. The receptors were gathered from a man aged 55 to 70 with acute or convalescent COVID-19. CDR3s include the opening cysteine and the closing phenylalanine or tryptophan. D genes are given only for firm matches. Clone size is given for some rows only: seen once, a few or many times, or a class if the clone is expanded.

CDR3aa	CDR3nt	d_gene	j_gene	abundance	v_gene
CASRTPGQGTYEQYF	TGTGCCAGCAGAACCCCCGGGCAGGGGACCTACGAGCAGTACTTC	.	TRBJ2-7	once	TRBV11-2
CATEAMNTEAFF	TGTGCCACGGAGGCCATGAACACTGAAGCTTTCTTT	.	TRBJ1-1	.	TRBV10-3
CASSLGVLNPAFF	TGTGCCAGCAGCTTAGGCGTACTAAACCCAGCTTTCTTT	.	TRBJ1-1	.	TRBV7-2
CASSLQGLGGYTF	TGTGCCAGCAGTCTACAGGGGCTTGGGGGCTACACCTTC	TRBD1	TRBJ1-2	.	TRBV27
CASLAVAKAQRGQYF	TGTGCCAGCCTTGCTGTTGCCAAGGCGCAGCGAGGGCAGTACTTC	.	TRBJ2-7	.	TRBV2
CASSGTSARGSEQFF	TGTGCCAGCAGTGGGACTAGCGCGAGGGGCTCAGAGCAGTTCTTC	TRBD2	TRBJ2-1	.	TRBV27
CASSYGLAGSYEQYF	TGCGCCAGCAGTTACGGACTAGCGGGAAGCTACGAGCAGTACTTC	TRBD2	TRBJ2-7	once	TRBV5-1
CASSLPTVRDTEAFF	TGTGCCAGCAGCCTCCCGACAGTAAGAGACACTGAAGCTTTCTTT	.	TRBJ1-1	once	TRBV2
CASSEQREMAKNIQYF	TGTGCCAGCAGTGAGCAGCGGGAGATGGCCAAAAACATTCAGTACTTC	.	TRBJ2-4	few	TRBV21-1
CASSPQGQTYGYTF	TGTGCCAGCAGCCCGCAGGGACAGACCTATGGCTACACCTTC	TRBD1	TRBJ1-2	.	TRBV7-9
CASRLGLAGVYEQYF	TGTGCCAGCAGATTGGGACTAGCGGGGGTCTACGAGCAGTACTTC	TRBD2	TRBJ2-7	.	TRBV27
CASSIFQREGVAGELFF	TGTGCCAGTAGTATCTTTCAGCGGGAGGGGGTAGCCGGGGAGCTGTTTTTT	TRBD2	TRBJ2-2	few	TRBV19
CASSKGTGRTGNTIYF	TGTGCCAGCAGCAAAGGTACGGGGAGAACTGGAAACACCATATATTTT	.	TRBJ1-3	.	TRBV21-1
CASSYRGQFHEQYF	TGTGCCAGCAGCTACCGCGGACAGTTCCACGAGCAGTACTTC	.	TRBJ2-7	.	TRBV7-9
CASSETGTETQYF	TGTGCCAGCAGCGAAACAGGGACGGAGACCCAGTACTTC	.	TRBJ2-5	.	TRBV7-3
CASSPRDRPSNTGELFF	TGTGCCAGCAGCCCCCGGGACAGACCCTCGAACACCGGGGAGCTGTTTTTT	TRBD1	TRBJ2-2	.	TRBV9
CASSFDRGSTDTQYF	TGTGCCAGCAGTTTCGACAGGGGCAGTACAGATACGCAGTATTTT	TRBD1	TRBJ2-3	few	TRBV2
CASSLAYSYEQYF	TGTGCCAGCAGCTTAGCTTACTCCTACGAGCAGTACTTC	.	TRBJ2-7	.	TRBV7-2
CASSPSITGELFF	TGTGCCAGCAGCCCTAGTATCACCGGGGAGCTGTTTTTT	.	TRBJ2-2	.	TRBV9
CASSSYSGSVSYEQYF	TGTGCCAGCAGCAGCTATAGCGGGAGTGTCTCCTACGAGCAGTACTTC	TRBD2	TRBJ2-7	.	TRBV5-8
CASSTGGSYNEQFF	TGTGCCAGCAGCACAGGGGGTTCTTACAATGAGCAGTTCTTC	TRBD1	TRBJ2-1	once	TRBV6-5
CASSDSTVGGVETQYF	TGTGCCAGCAGTGACTCCACAGTGGGGGGGGTGGAGACCCAGTACTTC	TRBD2	TRBJ2-5	.	TRBV6-4
CASSIYGQGWQPQHF	TGTGCCAGTAGTATCTATGGACAGGGTTGGCAGCCCCAGCATTTT	TRBD1	TRBJ1-5	.	TRBV19
CASSYSNSGGAIEQFF	TGTGCCAGCAGTTACTCGAACAGCGGGGGGGCAATAGAGCAGTTCTTC	TRBD2	TRBJ2-1	many	TRBV6-5
CASSRRRTGGDTQYF	TGTGCCAGCAGTCGAAGGAGGACAGGGGGTGATACGCAGTATTTT	TRBD1	TRBJ2-3	.	TRBV6-4
CAWSGAGLYNEQFF	TGTGCCTGGAGTGGAGCGGGACTCTACAATGAGCAGTTCTTC	TRBD2	TRBJ2-1	.	TRBV30
CASSAPLTDTGELFF	TGTGCCAGCAGCGCTCCCTTGACAGACACCGGGGAGCTGTTTTTT	.	TRBJ2-2	.	TRBV9
CASSYTPTSGGPYNEQFF	TGTGCCAGCAGTTACACTCCGACTAGCGGGGGGCCGTACAATGAGCAGTTCTTC	TRBD2	TRBJ2-1	.	TRBV6-2/TRBV6-3
CASARGDRAETQYF	TGTGCCAGCGCACGGGGGGATCGGGCGGAGACCCAGTACTTC	TRBD2	TRBJ2-5	.	TRBV18
CASSPMRQDNYGYTF	TGTGCCAGCTCACCAATGAGACAGGATAACTATGGCTACACCTTC	.	TRBJ1-2	.	TRBV18
CASSLGLAGGLNEQYF	TGTGCCAGCAGCCTGGGACTAGCGGGGGGGCTAAACGAGCAGTACTTC	TRBD2	TRBJ2-7	.	TRBV7-2
CASSLAGVSYNEQFF	TGTGCCAGCAGCTTAGCGGGCGTTTCCTACAATGAGCAGTTCTTC	.	TRBJ2-1	.	TRBV7-2
CASSSGTGNQPQHF	TGTGCCAGCAGCTCTGGGACAGGTAATCAGCCCCAGCATTTT	TRBD1	TRBJ1-5	once	TRBV9
CASSQDSSSGANVLTF	TGCGCCAGCAGCCAGGACAGTTCCTCTGGGGCCAACGTCCTGACTTTC	.	TRBJ2-6	.	TRBV4-1
CASSLSPLATDTQYF	TGTGCCAGCAGCTTATCACCCCTGGCCACAGATACGCAGTATTTT	.	TRBJ2-3	.	TRBV7-9
CASAVDTEAFF	TGTGCCAGCGCGGTAGACACTGAAGCTTTCTTT	.	TRBJ1-1	.	TRBV2
CASSLSVRAADTQYF	TGTGCCAGCAGCTTGAGTGTCAGGGCCGCGGATACGCAGTATTTT	.	TRBJ2-3	.	TRBV5-8
CASSDLAGGAYEQFF	TGTGCCAGCAGTGACTTGGCGGGGGGGGCTTATGAGCAGTTCTTC	TRBD2	TRBJ2-1	.	TRBV2
CASSQGGGGNTGELFF	TGTGCCAGCAGCCAAGGTGGAGGGGGCAACACCGGGGAGCTGTTTTTT	.	TRBJ2-2	many	TRBV3-1/TRBV3-2
CASSQEAPGTYEQYF	TGCGCCAGCAGCCAAGAAGCCCCAGGGACCTACGAGCAGTACTTC	.	TRBJ2-7	.	TRBV4-1
CASSSMDRPPYGYTF	TGTGCCAGCAGCTCTATGGACAGGCCTCCCTATGGCTACACCTTC	TRBD1	TRBJ1-2	.	TRBV7-2
CASGHPRDYSYNEQFF	TGTGCCAGCGGTCACCCCCGAGACTACTCCTACAATGAGCAGTTCTTC	.	TRBJ2-1	.	TRBV28
CASSPRGAGGAGELFF	TGTGCCAGCAGCCCCCGGGGAGCGGGAGGGGCCGGGGAGCTGTTTTTT	TRBD2	TRBJ2-2	once	TRBV11-3
CASSQDASGTYNEQFF	TGTGCCAGCAGCCAAGACGCTAGCGGGACGTACAATGAGCAGTTCTTC	TRBD2	TRBJ2-1	.	TRBV3-1/TRBV3-2
CASRVQPNTEAFF	TGTGCCAGCAGGGTACAGCCGAACACTGAAGCTTTCTTT	.	TRBJ1-1	.	TRBV6-4
CASSSTSGGYEQYF	TGTGCCAGCAGCTCGACTAGCGGGGGATACGAGCAGTACTTC	TRBD2	TRBJ2-7	.	TRBV7-2
CASRGGEQFF	TGTGCCAGCAGGGGGGGGGAGCAGTTCTTC	TRBD2	TRBJ2-1	.	TRBV12-3/TRBV12-4
CSALGGAGLIGRYTF	TGCAGCGCCCTAGGGGGAGCAGGGTTAATCGGTCGCTACACCTTC	.	TRBJ1-2	.	TRBV29-1
CASSPGLAGVLLEQYF	TGCGCCAGCAGCCCGGGACTAGCGGGAGTCCTGCTCGAGCAGTACTTC	TRBD2	TRBJ2-7	.	TRBV4-1
CASSFGVAGGATQYF	TGTGCCAGCAGCTTTGGGGTAGCGGGGGGAGCAACGCAGTATTTT	TRBD2	TRBJ2-3	.	TRBV11-3
CASSLRTVGEQFF	TGTGCCAGCAGCTTAAGGACTGTAGGTGAGCAGTTCTTC	.	TRBJ2-1	.	TRBV7-3
CASSRTGAYEQYF	TGTGCCAGCAGCCGTACAGGGGCCTACGAGCAGTACTTC	TRBD1	TRBJ2-7	.	TRBV7-9